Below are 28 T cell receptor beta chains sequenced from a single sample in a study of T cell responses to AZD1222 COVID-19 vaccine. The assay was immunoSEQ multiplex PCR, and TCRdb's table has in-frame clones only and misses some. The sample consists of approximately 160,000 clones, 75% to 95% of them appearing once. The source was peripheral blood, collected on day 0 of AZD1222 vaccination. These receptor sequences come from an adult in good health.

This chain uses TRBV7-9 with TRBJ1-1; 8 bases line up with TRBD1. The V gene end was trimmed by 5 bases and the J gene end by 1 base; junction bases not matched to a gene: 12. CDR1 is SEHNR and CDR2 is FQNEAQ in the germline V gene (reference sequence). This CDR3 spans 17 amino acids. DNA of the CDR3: TGTGCCAGCAGCCGCCACGGACAGGGTACGGGGAACACTGAAGCTTTCTTT. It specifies CASSRHGQGTGNTEAFF.

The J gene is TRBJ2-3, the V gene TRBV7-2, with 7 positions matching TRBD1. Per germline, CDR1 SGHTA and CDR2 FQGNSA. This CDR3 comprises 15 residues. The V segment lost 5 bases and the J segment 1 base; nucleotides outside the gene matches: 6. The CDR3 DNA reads TGTGCCAGCAGCATGGGGGACAGACGCACAGATACGCAGTATTTT. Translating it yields CASSMGDRRTDTQYF.

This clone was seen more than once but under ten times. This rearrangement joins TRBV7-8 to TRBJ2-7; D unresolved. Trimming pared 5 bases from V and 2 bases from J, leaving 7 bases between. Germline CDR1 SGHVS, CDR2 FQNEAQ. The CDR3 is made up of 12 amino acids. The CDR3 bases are TGTGCCAGCAGCCTTACAACCTACGAGCAGTACTTC. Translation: CASSLTTYEQYF.

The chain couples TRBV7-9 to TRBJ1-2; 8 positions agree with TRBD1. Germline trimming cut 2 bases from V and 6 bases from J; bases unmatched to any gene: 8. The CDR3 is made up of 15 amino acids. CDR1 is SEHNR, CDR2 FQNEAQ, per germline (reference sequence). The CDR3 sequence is CASSLQGARLDGYTF. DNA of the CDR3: TGTGCCAGCAGCTTACAGGGGGCGAGATTGGATGGCTACACCTTC.

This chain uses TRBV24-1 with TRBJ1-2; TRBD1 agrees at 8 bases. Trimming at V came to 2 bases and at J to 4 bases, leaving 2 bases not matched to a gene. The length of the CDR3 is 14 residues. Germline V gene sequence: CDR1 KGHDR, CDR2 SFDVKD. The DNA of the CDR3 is TGTGCCACCAGTGATTCGACAGGGGCCTATGGCTACACCTTC. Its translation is CATSDSTGAYGYTF.

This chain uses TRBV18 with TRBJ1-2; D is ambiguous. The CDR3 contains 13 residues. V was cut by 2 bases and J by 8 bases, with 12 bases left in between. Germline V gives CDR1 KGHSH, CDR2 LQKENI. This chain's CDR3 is CASSPGESRGYTF. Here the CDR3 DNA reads TGTGCCAGCTCACCAGGGGAGTCGAGGGGCTACACCTTC.

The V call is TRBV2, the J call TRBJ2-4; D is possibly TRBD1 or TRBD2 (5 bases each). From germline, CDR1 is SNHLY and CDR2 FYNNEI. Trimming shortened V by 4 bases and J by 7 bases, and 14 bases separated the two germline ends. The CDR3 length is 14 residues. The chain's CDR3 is CASSGARGPNIQYF. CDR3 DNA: TGTGCCAGCAGTGGTGCCCGGGGCCCGAACATTCAGTACTTC.

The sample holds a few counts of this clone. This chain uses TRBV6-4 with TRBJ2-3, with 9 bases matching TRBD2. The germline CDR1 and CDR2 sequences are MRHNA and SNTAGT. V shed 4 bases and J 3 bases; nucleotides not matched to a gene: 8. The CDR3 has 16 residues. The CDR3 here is CASSAAGGASTDTQYF. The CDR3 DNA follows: TGTGCCAGCAGTGCCGCGGGGGGGGCGTCGACAGATACGCAGTATTTT.

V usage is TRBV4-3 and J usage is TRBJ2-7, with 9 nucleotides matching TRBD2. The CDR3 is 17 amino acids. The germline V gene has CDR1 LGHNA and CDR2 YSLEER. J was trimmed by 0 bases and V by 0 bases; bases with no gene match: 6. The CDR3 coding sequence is TGCGCCAGCAGCCAAGATGGTCTAGCGGGGAGCTCCTACGAGCAGTACTTC. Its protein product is CASSQDGLAGSSYEQYF.

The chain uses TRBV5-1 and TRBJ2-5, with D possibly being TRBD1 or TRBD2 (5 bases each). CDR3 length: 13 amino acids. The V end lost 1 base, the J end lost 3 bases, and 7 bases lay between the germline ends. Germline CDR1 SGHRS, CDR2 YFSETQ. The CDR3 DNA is TGCGCCAGCAGCTTGCAGGGAGAAGAGACCCAGTACTTC. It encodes CASSLQGEETQYF.

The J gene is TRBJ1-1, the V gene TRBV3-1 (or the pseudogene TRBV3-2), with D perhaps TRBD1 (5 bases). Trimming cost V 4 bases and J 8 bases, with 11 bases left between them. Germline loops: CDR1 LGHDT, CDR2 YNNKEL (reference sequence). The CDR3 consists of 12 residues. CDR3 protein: CASSPPGSEAFF. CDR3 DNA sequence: TGTGCCAGCAGCCCCCCAGGGTCAGAAGCTTTCTTT.

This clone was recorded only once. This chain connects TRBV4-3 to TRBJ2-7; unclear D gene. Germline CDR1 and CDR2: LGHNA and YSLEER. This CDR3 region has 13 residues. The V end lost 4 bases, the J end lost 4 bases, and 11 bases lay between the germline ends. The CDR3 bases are TGCGCCAGCAGCCGGACGGATTCTTACGAGCAGTACTTC. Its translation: CASSRTDSYEQYF.

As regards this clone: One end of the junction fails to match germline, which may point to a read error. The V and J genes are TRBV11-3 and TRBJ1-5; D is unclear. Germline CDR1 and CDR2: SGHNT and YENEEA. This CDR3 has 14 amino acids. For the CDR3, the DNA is TGTGCCGGAAGTCGACACCTTAGCCATCAGCCCCAGCATTTT. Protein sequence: CAGSRHLSHQPQHF. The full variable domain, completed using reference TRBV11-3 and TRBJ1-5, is EAGVVQSPRYKIIEKKQPVAFWCNPISGHNTLYWYLQNLGQGPELLIRYENEEAVDDSQLPKDRFSAERLKGVDSTLKIQPAELGDSAVYLCAGSRHLSHQPQHFGDGTRLSIL.

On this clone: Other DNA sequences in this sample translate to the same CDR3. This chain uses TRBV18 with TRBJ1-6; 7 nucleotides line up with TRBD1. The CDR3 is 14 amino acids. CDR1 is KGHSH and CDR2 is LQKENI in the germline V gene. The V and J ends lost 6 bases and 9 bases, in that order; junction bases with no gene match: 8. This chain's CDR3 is CASSPGQGGSPLHF. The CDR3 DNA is TGTGCCAGCTCCCCGGGCCAGGGGGGTTCACCCCTCCACTTT.

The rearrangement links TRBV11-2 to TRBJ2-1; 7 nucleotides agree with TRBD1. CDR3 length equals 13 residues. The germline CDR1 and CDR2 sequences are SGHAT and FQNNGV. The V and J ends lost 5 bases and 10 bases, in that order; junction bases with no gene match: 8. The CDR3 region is CASSGPRRGEQFF. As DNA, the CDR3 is TGTGCCAGCAGCGGACCTCGCAGGGGGGAGCAGTTCTTC.

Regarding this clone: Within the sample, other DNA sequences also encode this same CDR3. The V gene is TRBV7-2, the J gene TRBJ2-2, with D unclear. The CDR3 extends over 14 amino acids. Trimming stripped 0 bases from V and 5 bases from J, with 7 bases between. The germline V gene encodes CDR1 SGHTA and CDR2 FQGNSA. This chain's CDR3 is CASSLAPGTGELFF. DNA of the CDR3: TGTGCCAGCAGCTTAGCGCCCGGGACCGGGGAGCTGTTTTTT.

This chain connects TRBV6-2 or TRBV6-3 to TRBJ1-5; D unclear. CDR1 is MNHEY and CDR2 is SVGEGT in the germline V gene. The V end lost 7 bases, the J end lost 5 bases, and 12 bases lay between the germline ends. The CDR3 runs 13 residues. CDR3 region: CASNPGGDQPQHF. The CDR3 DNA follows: TGTGCCAGCAACCCCGGCGGTGATCAGCCCCAGCATTTT.

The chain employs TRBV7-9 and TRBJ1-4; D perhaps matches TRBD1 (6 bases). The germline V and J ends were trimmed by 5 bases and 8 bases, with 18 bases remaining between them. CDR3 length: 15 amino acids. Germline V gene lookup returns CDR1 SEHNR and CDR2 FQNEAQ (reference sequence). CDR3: CASSPTWTRGEKLFF. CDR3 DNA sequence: TGTGCCAGCAGCCCAACCTGGACAAGGGGGGAAAAACTGTTTTTT. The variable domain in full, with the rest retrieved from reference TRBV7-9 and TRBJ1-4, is DTGVSQNPRHKITKRGQNVTFRCDPISEHNRLYWYRQTLGQGPEFLTYFQNEAQLEKSRLLSDRFSAERPKGSFSTLEIQRTEQGDSAMYLCASSPTWTRGEKLFFGSGTQLSVL.

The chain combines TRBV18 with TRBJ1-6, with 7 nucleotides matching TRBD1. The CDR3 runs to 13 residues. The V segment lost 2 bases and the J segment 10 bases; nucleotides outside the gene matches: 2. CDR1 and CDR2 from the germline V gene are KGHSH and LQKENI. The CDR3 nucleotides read TGTGCCAGCTCACCAGGAGGGGGCTCACCCCTCCACTTT. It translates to CASSPGGGSPLHF.

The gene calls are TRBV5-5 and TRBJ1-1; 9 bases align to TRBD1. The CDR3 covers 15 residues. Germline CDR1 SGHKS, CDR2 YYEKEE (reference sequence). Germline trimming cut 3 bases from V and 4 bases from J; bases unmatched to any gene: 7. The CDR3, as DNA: TGTGCCAGCAGCTCAGGCCAACAGGGGGCCACTGAAGCTTTCTTT. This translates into CASSSGQQGATEAFF.

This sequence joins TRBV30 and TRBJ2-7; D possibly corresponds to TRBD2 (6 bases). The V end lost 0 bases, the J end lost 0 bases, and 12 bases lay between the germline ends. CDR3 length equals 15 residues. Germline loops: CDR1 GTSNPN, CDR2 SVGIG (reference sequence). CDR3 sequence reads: CAWSVQRVPSYEQYF. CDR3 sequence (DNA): TGTGCCTGGAGTGTACAGCGGGTCCCCTCCTACGAGCAGTACTTC.

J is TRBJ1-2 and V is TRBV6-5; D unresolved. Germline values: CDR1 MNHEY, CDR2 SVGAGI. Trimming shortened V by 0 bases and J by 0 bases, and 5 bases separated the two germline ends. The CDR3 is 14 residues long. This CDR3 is CASSYSRANYGYTF. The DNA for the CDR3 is TGTGCCAGCAGTTACTCGAGGGCTAACTATGGCTACACCTTC.

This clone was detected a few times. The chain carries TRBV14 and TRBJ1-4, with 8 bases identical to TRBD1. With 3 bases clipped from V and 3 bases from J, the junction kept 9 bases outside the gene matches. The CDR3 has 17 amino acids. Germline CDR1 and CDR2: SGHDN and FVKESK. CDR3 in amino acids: CASSQRQGIAANEKLFF. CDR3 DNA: TGTGCCAGCAGCCAGAGACAGGGGATCGCGGCTAATGAAAAACTGTTTTTT.

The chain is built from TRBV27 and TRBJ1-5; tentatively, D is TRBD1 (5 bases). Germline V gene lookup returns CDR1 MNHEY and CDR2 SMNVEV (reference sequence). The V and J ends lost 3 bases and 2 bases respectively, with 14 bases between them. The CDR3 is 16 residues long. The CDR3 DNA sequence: TGTGCCAGCAGTTTCTTCGGGGGTTTAGGCAATCAGCCCCAGCATTTT. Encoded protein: CASSFFGGLGNQPQHF.

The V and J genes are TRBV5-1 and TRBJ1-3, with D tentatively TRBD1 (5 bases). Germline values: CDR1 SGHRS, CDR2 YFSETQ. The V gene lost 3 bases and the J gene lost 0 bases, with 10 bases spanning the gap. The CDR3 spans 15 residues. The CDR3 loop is CASSWDGSSGNTIYF. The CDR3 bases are TGCGCCAGCAGCTGGGACGGCAGCTCTGGAAACACCATATATTTT.

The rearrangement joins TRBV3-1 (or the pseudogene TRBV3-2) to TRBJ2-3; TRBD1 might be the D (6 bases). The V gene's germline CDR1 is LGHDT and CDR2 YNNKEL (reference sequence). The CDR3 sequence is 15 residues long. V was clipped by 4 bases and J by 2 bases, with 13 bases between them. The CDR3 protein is CASSRRTATTDTQYF. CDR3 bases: TGTGCCAGCAGCCGACGGACAGCTACCACAGATACGCAGTATTTT.

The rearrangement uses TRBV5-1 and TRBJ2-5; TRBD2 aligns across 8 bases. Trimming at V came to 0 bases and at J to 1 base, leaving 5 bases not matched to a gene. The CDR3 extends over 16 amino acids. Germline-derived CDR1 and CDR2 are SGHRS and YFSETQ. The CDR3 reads CASSLGSSGPQETQYF. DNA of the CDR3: TGCGCCAGCAGCTTGGGATCTAGCGGGCCCCAAGAGACCCAGTACTTC.

The CDR3 DNA reads TGTGCCAGTAGTCCGAGCCAGGCCGCTGATCAGCCCCAGCATTTT. It codes for CASSPSQAADQPQHF. The chain recombines TRBV19 with TRBJ1-5; D ambiguous. V was trimmed by 5 bases and J by 5 bases, leaving 16 bases between them. CDR1 and CDR2 (germline): LNHDA, SQIVND (reference sequence). The CDR3 length is 15 residues. The whole variable domain, filled in from reference TRBV19 and TRBJ1-5, reads DGGITQSPKYLFRKEGQNVTLSCEQNLNHDAMYWYRQDPGQGLRLIYYSQIVNDFQKGDIAEGYSVSREKKESFPLTVTSAQKNPTAFYLCASSPSQAADQPQHFGDGTRLSIL.